One sample yielded the 3 T cell receptor beta chains listed below, sequenced in a study of blood T cell repertoires in COVID-19. The repertoire was sequenced with immunoSEQ multiplex PCR; TCRdb's copy has only in-frame clones and lacks some. This sample has 15,000 or so clones; 85% to 95% occur once, and the top ten carry about 8%. The specimen was peripheral blood. Receptors originate from a human donor with active COVID-19. The donor label of this sample is uncertain.

The chain recombines TRBV9 with TRBJ1-2; 7 positions agree with TRBD1. The V gene's germline CDR1 is SGDLS and CDR2 YYNGEE. This CDR3 has 15 amino acids. V lost 0 bases and J lost 1; bases outside the gene matches: 3. CDR3 protein: CASSVGQGVNYGYTF. The CDR3 DNA is TGTGCCAGCAGCGTAGGGCAGGGGGTTAACTATGGCTACACCTTC.

The sample holds a few counts of this clone. V and J are TRBV5-1 and TRBJ2-7; D is possibly TRBD1 (6 bases). The CDR3 loop spans 14 amino acids. Germline CDR1 reads SGHRS; CDR2 reads YFSETQ. Between the trimmed V and J ends, which lost 5 bases and 0 bases, there was a span of 12 bases. The CDR3 DNA sequence: TGCGCCAGCAGGAGGACAGCTAGCTCCTACGAGCAGTACTTC. As protein: CASRRTASSYEQYF. The full variable domain, its missing parts supplied by reference TRBV5-1 and TRBJ2-7, is KAGVTQTPRYLIKTRGQQVTLSCSPISGHRSVSWYQQTPGQGLQFLFEYFSETQRNKGNFPGRFSGRQFSNSRSEMNVSTLELGDSALYLCASRRTASSYEQYFGPGTRLTVT.

The V and J genes are TRBV11-2 and TRBJ2-1; TRBD2 matches at 8 bases. In germline, CDR1 is SGHAT, CDR2 FQNNGV. The CDR3 has 14 amino acids. The V gene end was trimmed by 1 base and the J gene end by 7 bases; junction bases not matched to a gene: 3. The CDR3 bases are TGTGCCAGCAGCTTAGCGGGGGGGCGGAATGAGCAGTTCTTC. Translation: CASSLAGGRNEQFF.